This T cell receptor (beta chain) was documented in a study of blood T cell repertoires in COVID-19. Across the whole study: COVID-19 samples collected from the United States, Italy and Spain covered acute and convalescent phases.

This clone was detected a few times. Authors' processing steps: Quantification of nucleated cells was approximated via reference gene primer amplification. TCRdb keeps only in-frame clones here, not all; method: immunoSEQ multiplex PCR. V and J calls and clone size come straight from that table; D and trimming were deduced from the DNA. The table lists 150,000 to 200,000 clones, around four fifths of them singletons. V was pared by 0 bases and J by 7 bases, with 10 bases between. The CDR3 sequence is 14 residues long. Per the germline V gene, CDR1 is ENHRY and CDR2 is SYGVKD. Seattle cases were enrolled at active infection and followed longitudinally.

The sample was peripheral blood. V gene TRBV10-3 combines with J gene TRBJ2-1; weak D call: TRBD2 (5 bases). The clonotype originates from a woman between 65 and 79 years old with COVID-19, enrolled during active disease. This CDR3 reads CAISESSGWNEQFF. The CDR3 nucleotides are TGTGCCATCAGTGAGTCGTCGGGGTGGAATGAGCAGTTCTTC.